This T cell receptor beta chain was sequenced during a study of cytomegalovirus exposure and HLA in healthy donors. Looking at the study overall: Per a later analysis, the roughly 700 first-cohort and 100 to 150 validation repertoires shared one platform. Study results and limitations: Through in vitro validation, three CMV-associated chains were shown to be specific for CMV antigens. Per published reports, the classifier diagnosed cytomegalovirus status with high specificity and sensitivity. There were around 160 TCR beta chains listed as cytomegalovirus-associated.

Germline assignment: CDR1 MNHNY and CDR2 SVGAGI (reference sequence). The CDR3 spans 12 residues. J was trimmed by 8 bases and V by 6 bases; bases with no gene match: 1. Assay: immunoSEQ multiplex PCR; the TCRdb copy retains only in-frame clones and omits some. The profile shows about 340,000 clones, 86% of them singletons. This clone was observed a few times. Antigen specificity is unknown. This chain joins TRBV6-6 and TRBJ1-4; 9 nucleotides agree with TRBD1. The sequence was obtained from a woman between 18 and 29 years old in good health and CMV-seronegative. Material: PBMCs. CDR3 amino acids: CASRGQGEKLFF. CDR3 DNA: TGTGCCAGCAGAGGACAGGGGGAAAAACTGTTTTTT.